This paragraph reports one T cell receptor (beta chain). Some clones are missing from TCRdb's copy, which holds only in-frame ones; the method was immunoSEQ multiplex PCR. In the table there are 70,000 to 75,000 clones, roughly 80% of which are singletons. This sample was taken from a study of blood T cell repertoires in COVID-19. As for the study in general: From the United States, Italy and Spain came samples of acute and convalescent COVID-19. T cells, B-cell-depleted T cells, or PBMCs supplied cDNA or gDNA.

The receptor's source is a woman older than 75 with active or convalescent COVID-19. Sequencing was carried out using peripheral blood.

CDR3 bases: TGTGCCGGTGGGGGGGCGTCTAGCAATCAGCCCCAGCATTTT. Its protein is CAGGGASSNQPQHF. The chain has TRBV30 and TRBJ1-5; the D gene is possibly TRBD1 (6 bases). CDR1 is GTSNPN, CDR2 SVGIG, per germline (reference sequence). Trimming shortened V by 8 bases and J by 0 bases, and 14 bases separated the two germline ends. CDR3 length: 14 residues.